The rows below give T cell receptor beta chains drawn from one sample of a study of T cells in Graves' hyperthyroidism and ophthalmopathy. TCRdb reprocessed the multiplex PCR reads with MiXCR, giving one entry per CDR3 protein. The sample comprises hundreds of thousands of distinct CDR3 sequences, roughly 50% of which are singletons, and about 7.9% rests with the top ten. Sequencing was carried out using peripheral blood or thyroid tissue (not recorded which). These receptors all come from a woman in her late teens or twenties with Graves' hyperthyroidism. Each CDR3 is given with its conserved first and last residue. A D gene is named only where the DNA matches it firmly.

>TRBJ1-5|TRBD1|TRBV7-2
CASSPGQGDQPQHF
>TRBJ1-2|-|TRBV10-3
CAISVHRDTSNYGYTF
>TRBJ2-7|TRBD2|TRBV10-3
CASSDLSGRSEQYF
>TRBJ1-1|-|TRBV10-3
CASSHGRTEAFF
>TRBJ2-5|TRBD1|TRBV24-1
CASSLWDSWGTQYF
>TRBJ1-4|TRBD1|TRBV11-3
CASGRQGAGEKLFF
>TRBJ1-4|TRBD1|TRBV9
CASSARTGTEKLFF
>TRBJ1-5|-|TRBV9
CASNLGGGNQPQHF
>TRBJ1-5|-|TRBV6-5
CASSSGLAGDETQHF
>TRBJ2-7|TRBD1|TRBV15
CATSRDPGTGGVVRTYEQYF
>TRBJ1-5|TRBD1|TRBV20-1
CSARERGRDRGNQPQHF
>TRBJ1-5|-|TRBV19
CASSMQVRRNQPQHF
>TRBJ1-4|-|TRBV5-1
CASAEEGGEKLFF
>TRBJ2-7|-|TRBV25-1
CASSEFLGRLRDEQYF
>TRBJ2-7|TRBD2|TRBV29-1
CSVGTRGYEQYF
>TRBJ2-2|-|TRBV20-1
CSAEDLNTGELFF
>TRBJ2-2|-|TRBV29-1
CSADTNTGELFF
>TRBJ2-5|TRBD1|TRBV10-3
CAISVSGGNQYF
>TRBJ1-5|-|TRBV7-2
CASSLPSQYSNQPQHF
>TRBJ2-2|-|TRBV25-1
CASSGQGGPTGELFF
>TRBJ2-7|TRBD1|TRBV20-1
CSASNRDRESRREQYF
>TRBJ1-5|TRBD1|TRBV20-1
CSAGTGADQPQHF
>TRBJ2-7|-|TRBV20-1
CSAPGRRSYEQYF
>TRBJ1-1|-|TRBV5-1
CASSFLQGGAFF
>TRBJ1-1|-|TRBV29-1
CSGQTGGVVTEAFF
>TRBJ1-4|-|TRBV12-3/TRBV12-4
CASSFGFMGYEKLFF
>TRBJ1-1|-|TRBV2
CASSAGGFTEAFF
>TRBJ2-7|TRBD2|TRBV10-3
CAPLAGGPDEQYF
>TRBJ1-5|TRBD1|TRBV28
CAGGRQGLPQPQHF
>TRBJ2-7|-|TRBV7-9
CASSSRAGTYEQYF
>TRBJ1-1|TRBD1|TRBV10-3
CAIGEGQGLNTEAFF
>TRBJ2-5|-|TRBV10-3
CASTNPAGQETQYF
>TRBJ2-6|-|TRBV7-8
CASSWRANVLTF
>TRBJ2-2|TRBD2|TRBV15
CATSREVGRANTGELFF
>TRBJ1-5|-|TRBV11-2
CASSLETQGQPQHF
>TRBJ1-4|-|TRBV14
CASSQDLGEKLFF
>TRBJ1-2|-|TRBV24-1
CATSRHPDDYGYTF
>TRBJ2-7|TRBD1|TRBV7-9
CASSPRDRGQLRSYEQYF
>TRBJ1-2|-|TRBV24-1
CATSDLAVNYGYTF
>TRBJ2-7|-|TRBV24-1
CATSRGIYEQYF
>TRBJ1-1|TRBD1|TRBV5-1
CASSLGRQGGEAFF
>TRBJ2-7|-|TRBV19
CASSTRQAYEQYF
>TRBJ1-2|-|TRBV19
CASSISRYGHTF
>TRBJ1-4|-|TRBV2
CASSEIREKLFF
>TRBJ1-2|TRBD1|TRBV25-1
CASSEEDREGYGYTF
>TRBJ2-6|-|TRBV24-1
CATSRAGGSGANVLTF
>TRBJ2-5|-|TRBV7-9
CASSPYSSYQETQYF
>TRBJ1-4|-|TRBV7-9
CASSLVNEKLFF
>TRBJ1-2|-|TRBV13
CASTLRGDNGYTF